This passage covers 2 T cell receptor beta chains from one sample sequenced in a study of somatic mutations in cytotoxic T cells in rheumatoid arthritis. Data came from immunoSEQ multiplex PCR; TCRdb stores just in-frame clones and leaves some out. Counted here are 9,000 or so clones, 75% to 80% occurring once; the ten biggest clones make up approximately 5%. Sequencing was carried out using CD8+ T cells sorted from blood. These receptors all stem from an adult with rheumatoid arthritis.

The V gene is TRBV6-5, the J gene TRBJ1-5; the D gene is possibly TRBD1 (5 bases). The CDR3 length is 15 residues. Germline CDR1 and CDR2: MNHEY and SVGAGI. The V end was cut by 6 bases, the J end by 0 bases, with 12 bases between. CDR3 sequence reads: CASRVGLNSNQPQHF. The CDR3 nucleotides read TGTGCCAGCAGAGTGGGACTCAATAGCAATCAGCCCCAGCATTTT.

The V call is TRBV6-5, the J call TRBJ1-3, with 9 bases lining up with TRBD1. The CDR3 extends over 15 amino acids. Trimming cost V 6 bases and J 4 bases; bases outside gene matches: 7. Germline V gene lookup returns CDR1 MNHEY and CDR2 SVGAGI. The CDR3 spells CASSPTGGVGNTIYF. CDR3 nucleotide sequence: TGTGCCAGCAGCCCCACAGGGGGCGTAGGAAACACCATATATTTT.